The following is a T cell receptor beta chain sequence with its context. Its specificity is unknown. Sample-barcoded 5' priming and a J-beta primer mix drove a second PCR of about 6 to 12 cycles. TCRdb re-analysed the 5' RACE reads in MiXCR, keeping a single row per CDR3 protein. Here the sample spans 850,000 to 1,000,000 distinct CDR3 sequences, 45% to 50% being singletons. The data were taken from a study of blood T cells in healthy people across ages. Study findings and constraints: Naive T cell percentage strongly correlated with TCR beta diversity.

This CDR3 comprises 14 residues. Germline V gene lookup returns CDR1 KGHSH and CDR2 LQKENI. Trimming removed 3 bases from V and 11 bases from J, with 19 bases in between. The V call is TRBV18, the J call TRBJ2-5; either TRBD1 or TRBD2 may fit D (5 bases each). This clonotype originated in a man between 25 and 39 years old in good health. The sample taken for sequencing was blood. The CDR3 nucleotides are TGTGCCAGCTCACCGTCGAGGGGAGACAATGAGCAGTACTTC. This gives the protein CASSPSRGDNEQYF.